This TCR beta chain was identified in a study of blood T cell repertoires in COVID-19. Study details: PBMCs, B-cell-depleted T cells, or T cells provided the cDNA or gDNA that made up the material.

The CDR3 extends over 15 amino acids. Germline V CDR1 and CDR2: SGHRS, YFSETQ. Losses at the gene ends were 5 bases for V and 4 bases for J; bases not matched to a gene: 10. The table lists this clone with a count of one. The table came from immunoSEQ multiplex PCR; TCRdb's copy has only in-frame clones and leaves some out. The table has roughly 54,000 clones, approximately 90% seen once; the top ten hold 25% to 30%. V is TRBV5-1 and J is TRBJ2-3, with 7 bases identical to TRBD1. The sequenced sample consisted of peripheral blood. The TCR was taken from a human donor in a cohort sampled during active COVID-19. Here the CDR3 reads CASRERQGMADTQYF. As DNA, the CDR3 is TGCGCCAGCAGGGAAAGACAGGGTATGGCAGATACGCAGTATTTT.